This entry lists 10 T cell receptor beta chains sequenced from one sample in a study of T cells in Graves' hyperthyroidism and ophthalmopathy. Amplification of TCR beta CDR3 regions was performed using RNA transcripts as template. The HTBI primer set drove a first-round RT-PCR of the TCR CDR3. TCRdb fed the multiplex PCR reads into MiXCR, producing one record per CDR3 protein. The repertoire has around 450,000 distinct CDR3 sequences, 15% to 17% of them found once; the top ten carry over 12%. Sequenced sample: blood. All receptors derive from a woman aged 18 to 35 with Graves' hyperthyroidism.

This chain uses TRBV5-5 with TRBJ1-6; no firm D call. The CDR3 is 13 residues long. Germline V gives CDR1 SGHKS, CDR2 YYEKEE (reference sequence). V lost 0 bases and J 10 bases, leaving 8 bases between the germline ends. DNA of the CDR3: TGTGCCAGCAGCTTGGGACGGGGATCACCCCTCCACTTT. Translated, it gives CASSLGRGSPLHF.

The chain has TRBV11-2 and TRBJ2-1; D is possibly TRBD2 (7 bases). Trimming removed 2 bases from V and 5 bases from J, with 16 bases in between. CDR3 length: 16 residues. Germline CDR1 reads SGHAT; CDR2 reads FQNNGV. The CDR3 DNA reads as TGTGCCAGCAGCTTACGTGGGGGGGGCAAGGACAATGAGCAGTTCTTC. Translating gives CASSLRGGGKDNEQFF.

The chain links TRBV28 to TRBJ2-5, with TRBD1 as a possible D gene (5 bases). CDR1 MDHEN and CDR2 SYDVKM come from the germline V gene. The CDR3 runs 14 residues. The V and J ends lost 5 bases and 1 base respectively, with 11 bases between them. The DNA for the CDR3 is TGTGCCAGCAGTCAGACAGCCATCCAAGAGACCCAGTACTTC. Translated, it gives CASSQTAIQETQYF.

This clonotype occurred a few times. V and J are TRBV19 and TRBJ2-1, with 8 bases matching TRBD1. V lost 10 bases to trimming and J lost 6 bases; unmatched junction nucleotides: 8. The CDR3 runs to 13 residues. Germline V CDR1 and CDR2: LNHDA, SQIVND (reference sequence). CDR3 DNA: TGTGCCACCAATTCAGGGGGCTCCAATGAGCAGTTCTTC. As protein: CATNSGGSNEQFF.

Only a few counts were recorded for this clonotype. This chain uses TRBV24-1 with TRBJ1-3; no clear D gene. The ends were cut back, 8 bases at V and 0 bases at J, with 7 bases in the middle. CDR3 length: 13 residues. Germline assignment: CDR1 KGHDR and CDR2 SFDVKD. DNA of the CDR3: TGTGCCACCAATGTAAGCTCTGGAAACACCATATATTTT. This gives the protein CATNVSSGNTIYF.

This clonotype was found a few times. The V and J genes are TRBV5-1 and TRBJ2-2; 8 nucleotides match TRBD2. In germline, CDR1 is SGHRS, CDR2 YFSETQ. The CDR3 is 14 amino acids. The V and J ends lost 2 bases and 6 bases, in that order; junction bases with no gene match: 3. CDR3 residues: CASSLAGASGELFF. The CDR3 DNA sequence: TGCGCCAGCAGCTTAGCGGGAGCGTCCGGGGAGCTGTTTTTT.

This clonotype was counted ten times or more. This chain links TRBV9 with TRBJ2-3; D remains unclear. The V end was cut by 0 bases, the J end by 0 bases, with 8 bases between. CDR1 is SGDLS and CDR2 is YYNGEE in the germline V gene. The CDR3 runs to 15 residues. CDR3 amino acids: CASSVELSSTDTQYF. For the CDR3, the DNA is TGTGCCAGCAGCGTAGAACTATCCAGCACAGATACGCAGTATTTT. Looking up the rest from reference TRBV9 and TRBJ2-3 gives the full variable domain: DSGVTQTPKHLITATGQRVTLRCSPRSGDLSVYWYQQSLDQGLQFLIQYYNGEERAKGNILERFSAQQFPDLHSELNLSSLELGDSALYFCASSVELSSTDTQYFGPGTRLTVL.

This clonotype showed up just a few times. The chain uses TRBV29-1 and TRBJ2-2; weak D call: TRBD2 (7 bases). Looked up from germline, CDR1 is SQVTM and CDR2 is ANQGSEA. CDR3 size: 15 residues. V gave up 3 bases and J gave up 4 bases, with 15 bases separating them. CDR3 residues: CSVDWGGAGTGELFF. In nucleotides, the CDR3 is TGCAGCGTTGATTGGGGGGGCGCGGGCACCGGGGAGCTGTTTTTT.

The table lists this clonotype with a few counts. The chain couples TRBV4-2 to TRBJ1-6; tentatively, D is TRBD1 (6 bases). Germline V lookup: CDR1 LGHNA, CDR2 YNFKEQ. With 1 base removed from V and 10 bases from J, the gap between germline ends came to 17 bases. CDR3 size: 16 residues. The CDR3 sequence: CASSQARGGAGSPLHF. CDR3 bases: TGTGCCAGCAGCCAAGCTCGGGGGGGGGCAGGATCACCCCTCCACTTT.

The rearrangement joins TRBV20-1 to TRBJ2-5, with 8 bases matching TRBD2. CDR3 length equals 11 residues. V was pared by 8 bases and J by 5 bases, with 4 bases of the junction left unmatched. CDR1 and CDR2 from the germline V gene are DFQATT and SNEGSKA (reference sequence). CDR3 in amino acids: CSPRGGETQYF. The CDR3 bases are TGCAGTCCTCGGGGGGGGGAGACCCAGTACTTC.